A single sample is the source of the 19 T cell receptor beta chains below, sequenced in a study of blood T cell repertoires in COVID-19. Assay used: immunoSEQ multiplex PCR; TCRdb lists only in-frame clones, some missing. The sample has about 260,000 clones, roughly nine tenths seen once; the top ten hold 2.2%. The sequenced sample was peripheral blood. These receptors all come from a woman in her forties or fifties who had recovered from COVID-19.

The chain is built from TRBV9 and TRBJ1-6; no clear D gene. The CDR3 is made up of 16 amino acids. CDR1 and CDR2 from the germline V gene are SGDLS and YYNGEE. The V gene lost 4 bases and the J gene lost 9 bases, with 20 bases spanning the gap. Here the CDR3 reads CASSPRLGGVGSPLHF. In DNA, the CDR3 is TGTGCCAGCAGCCCTCGTCTGGGAGGAGTAGGTTCACCCCTCCACTTT.

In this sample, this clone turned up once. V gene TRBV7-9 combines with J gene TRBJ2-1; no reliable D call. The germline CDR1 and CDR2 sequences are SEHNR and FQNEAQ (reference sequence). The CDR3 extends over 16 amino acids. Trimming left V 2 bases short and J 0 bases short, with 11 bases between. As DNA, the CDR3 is TGTGCCAGCAGCTTAATCCCCGTGAGCTCCTACAATGAGCAGTTCTTC. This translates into CASSLIPVSSYNEQFF.

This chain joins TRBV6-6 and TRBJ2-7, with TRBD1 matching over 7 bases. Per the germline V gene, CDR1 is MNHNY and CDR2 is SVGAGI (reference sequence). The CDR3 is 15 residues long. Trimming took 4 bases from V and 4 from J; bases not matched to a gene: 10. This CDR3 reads CASSSLGQIPYEQYF. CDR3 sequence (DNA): TGTGCCAGCAGTTCCTTGGGACAGATCCCTTACGAGCAGTACTTC.

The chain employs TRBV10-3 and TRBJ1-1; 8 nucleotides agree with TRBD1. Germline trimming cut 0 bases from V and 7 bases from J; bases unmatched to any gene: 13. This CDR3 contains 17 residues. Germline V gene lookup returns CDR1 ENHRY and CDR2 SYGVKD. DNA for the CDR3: TGTGCCATCAGTGAGTCGACGCGGCGGCAGGGGGCAAGTGAAGCTTTCTTT. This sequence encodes CAISESTRRQGASEAFF.

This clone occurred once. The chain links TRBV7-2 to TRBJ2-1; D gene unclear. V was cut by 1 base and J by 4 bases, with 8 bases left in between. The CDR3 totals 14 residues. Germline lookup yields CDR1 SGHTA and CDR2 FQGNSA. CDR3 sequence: CASSLGSGYNEQFF. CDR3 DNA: TGTGCCAGCAGCTTAGGATCGGGTTACAATGAGCAGTTCTTC.

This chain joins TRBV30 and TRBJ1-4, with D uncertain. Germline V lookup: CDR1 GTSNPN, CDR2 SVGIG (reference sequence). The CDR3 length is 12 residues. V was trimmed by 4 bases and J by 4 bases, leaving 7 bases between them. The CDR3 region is CAWTDNNEKLFF. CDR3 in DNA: TGTGCCTGGACAGATAATAATGAAAAACTGTTTTTT.

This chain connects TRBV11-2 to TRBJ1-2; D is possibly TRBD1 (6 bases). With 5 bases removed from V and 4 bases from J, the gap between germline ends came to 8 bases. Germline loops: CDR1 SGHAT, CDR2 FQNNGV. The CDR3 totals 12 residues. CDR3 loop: CASSEGGYGYTF. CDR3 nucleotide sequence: TGTGCCAGCAGCGAAGGGGGCTATGGCTACACCTTC.

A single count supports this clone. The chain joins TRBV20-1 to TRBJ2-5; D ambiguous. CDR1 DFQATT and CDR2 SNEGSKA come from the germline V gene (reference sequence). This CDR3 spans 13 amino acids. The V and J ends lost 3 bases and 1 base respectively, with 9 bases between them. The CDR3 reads CSASGLSQETQYF. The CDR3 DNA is TGCAGTGCTAGTGGTCTTAGCCAAGAGACCCAGTACTTC.

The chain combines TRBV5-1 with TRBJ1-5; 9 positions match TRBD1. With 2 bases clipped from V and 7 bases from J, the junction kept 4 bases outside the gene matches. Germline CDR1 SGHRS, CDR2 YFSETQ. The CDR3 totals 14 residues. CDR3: CASSLQGAGQPQHF. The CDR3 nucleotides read TGCGCCAGCAGCTTACAGGGGGCTGGGCAGCCCCAGCATTTT.

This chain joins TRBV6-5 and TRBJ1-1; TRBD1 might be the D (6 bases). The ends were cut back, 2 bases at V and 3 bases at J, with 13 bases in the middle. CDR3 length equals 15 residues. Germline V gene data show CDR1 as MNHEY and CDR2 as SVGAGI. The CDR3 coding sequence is TGTGCCAGCAGTTACCGTACAGGGAAGGACACTGAAGCTTTCTTT. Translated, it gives CASSYRTGKDTEAFF.

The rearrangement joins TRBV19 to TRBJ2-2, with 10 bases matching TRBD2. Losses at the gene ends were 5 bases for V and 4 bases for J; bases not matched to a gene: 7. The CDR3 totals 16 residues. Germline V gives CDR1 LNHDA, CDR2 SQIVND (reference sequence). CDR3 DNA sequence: TGTGCCAGTAGTTCCCGACTAGCGGGCCTCACCGGGGAGCTGTTTTTT. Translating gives CASSSRLAGLTGELFF.

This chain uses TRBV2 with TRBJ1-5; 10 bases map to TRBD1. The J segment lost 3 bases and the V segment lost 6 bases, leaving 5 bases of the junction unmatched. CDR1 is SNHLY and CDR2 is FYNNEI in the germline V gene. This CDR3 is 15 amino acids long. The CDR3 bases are TGTGCCAGCAGGGTCGGACAGGGGGACAATCAGCCCCAGCATTTT. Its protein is CASRVGQGDNQPQHF.

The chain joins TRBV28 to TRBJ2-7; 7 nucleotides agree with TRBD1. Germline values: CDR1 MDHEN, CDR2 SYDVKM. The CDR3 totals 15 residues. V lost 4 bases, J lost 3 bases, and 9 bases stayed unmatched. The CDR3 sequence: CASSSSRDRFYEQYF. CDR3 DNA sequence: TGTGCCAGCAGTTCGAGTAGGGACAGATTCTACGAGCAGTACTTC.

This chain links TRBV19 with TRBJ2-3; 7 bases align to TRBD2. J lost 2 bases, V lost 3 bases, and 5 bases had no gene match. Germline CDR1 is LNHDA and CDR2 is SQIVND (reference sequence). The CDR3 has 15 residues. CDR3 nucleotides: TGTGCCAGTAGTATCACTAGCGTTATCACAGATACGCAGTATTTT. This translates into CASSITSVITDTQYF.

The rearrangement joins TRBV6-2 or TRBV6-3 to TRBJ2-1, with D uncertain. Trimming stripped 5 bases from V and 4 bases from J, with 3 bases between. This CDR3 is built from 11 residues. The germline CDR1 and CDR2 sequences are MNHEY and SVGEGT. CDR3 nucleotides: TGTGCCAGCAGTCCATACAATGAGCAGTTCTTC. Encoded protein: CASSPYNEQFF.

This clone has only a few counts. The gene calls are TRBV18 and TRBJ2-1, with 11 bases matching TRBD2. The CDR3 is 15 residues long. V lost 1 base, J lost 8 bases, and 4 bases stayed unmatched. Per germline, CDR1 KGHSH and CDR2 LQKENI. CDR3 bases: TGTGCCAGCTCACCACAAGGACTAGCGGGTTATGAGCAGTTCTTC. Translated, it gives CASSPQGLAGYEQFF.

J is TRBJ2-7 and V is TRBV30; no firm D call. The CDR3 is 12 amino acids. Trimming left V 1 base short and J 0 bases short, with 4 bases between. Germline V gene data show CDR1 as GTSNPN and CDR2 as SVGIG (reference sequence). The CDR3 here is CAWSDSSYEQYF. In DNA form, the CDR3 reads TGTGCCTGGAGTGACAGCTCCTACGAGCAGTACTTC.

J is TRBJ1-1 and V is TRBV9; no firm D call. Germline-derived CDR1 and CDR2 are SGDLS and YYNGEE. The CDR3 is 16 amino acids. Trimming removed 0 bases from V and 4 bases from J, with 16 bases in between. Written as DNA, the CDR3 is TGTGCCAGCAGCGTAGTGGCGGGCTATGGTGGCACTGAAGCTTTCTTT. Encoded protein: CASSVVAGYGGTEAFF.

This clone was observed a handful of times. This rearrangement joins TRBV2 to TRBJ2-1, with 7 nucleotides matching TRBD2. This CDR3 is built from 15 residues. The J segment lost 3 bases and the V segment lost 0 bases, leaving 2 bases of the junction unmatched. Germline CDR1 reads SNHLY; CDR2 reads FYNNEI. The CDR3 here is CASSEAGGVYNEQFF. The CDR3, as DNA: TGTGCCAGCAGTGAAGCGGGGGGGGTCTACAATGAGCAGTTCTTC.